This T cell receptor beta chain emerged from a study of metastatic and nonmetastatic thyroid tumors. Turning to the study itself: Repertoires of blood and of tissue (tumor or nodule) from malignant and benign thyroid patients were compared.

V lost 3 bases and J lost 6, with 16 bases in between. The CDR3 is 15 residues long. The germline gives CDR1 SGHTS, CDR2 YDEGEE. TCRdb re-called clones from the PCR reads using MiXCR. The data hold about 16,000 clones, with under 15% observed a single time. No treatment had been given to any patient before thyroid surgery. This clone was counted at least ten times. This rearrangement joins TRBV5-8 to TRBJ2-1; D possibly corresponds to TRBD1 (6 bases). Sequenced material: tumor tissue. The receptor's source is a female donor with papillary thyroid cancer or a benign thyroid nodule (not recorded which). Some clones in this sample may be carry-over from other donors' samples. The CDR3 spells CASSSGAVMSNEQFF. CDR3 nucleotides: TGTGCCAGCAGCTCAGGGGCGGTGATGAGCAATGAGCAGTTCTTC.